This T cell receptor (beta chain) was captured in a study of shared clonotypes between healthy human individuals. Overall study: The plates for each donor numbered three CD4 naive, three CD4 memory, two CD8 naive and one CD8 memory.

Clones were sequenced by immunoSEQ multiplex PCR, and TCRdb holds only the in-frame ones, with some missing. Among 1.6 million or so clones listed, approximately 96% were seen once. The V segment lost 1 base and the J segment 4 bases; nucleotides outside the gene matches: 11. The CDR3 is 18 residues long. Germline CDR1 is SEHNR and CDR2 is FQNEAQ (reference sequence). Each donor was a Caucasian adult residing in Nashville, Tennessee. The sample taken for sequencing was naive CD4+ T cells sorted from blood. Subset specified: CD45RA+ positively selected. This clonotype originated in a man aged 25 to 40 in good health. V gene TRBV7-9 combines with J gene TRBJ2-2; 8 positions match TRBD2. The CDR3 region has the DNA TGTGCCAGCAGCTTAGGCGGGAGGATTATCGGGGGCACCGGGGAGCTGTTTTTT. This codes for CASSLGGRIIGGTGELFF.